A few counts support the clone carrying this TCR beta chain. The antigen is undetermined. The sample belongs to a study of response to subunit inactivated influenza vaccine. Study results and caveats: The study's authors posited that every seasonal influenza vaccination enlists few new T cells.

From the RT-PCR reads, TCRdb called clonotypes with MiXCR, one entry per CDR3 protein. This table holds around 250,000 distinct CDR3 sequences, 12% found once. With 2 bases removed from V and 11 bases from J, the gap between germline ends came to 18 bases. The CDR3 consists of 14 residues. Germline V gives CDR1 SGHTA, CDR2 FQGNSA. The TCR sequence derives from a man in his fifties or sixties who received an inactivated influenza vaccine. The material sequenced was non-naive T cells sorted from PBMCs, taken around 15 days before vaccination. The chain links TRBV7-2 to TRBJ2-5; the D is unclear. The CDR3 DNA is TGTGCCAGCAGCTTATCGACTCGAGCAGAAAAACAGTACTTC. It codes for CASSLSTRAEKQYF.